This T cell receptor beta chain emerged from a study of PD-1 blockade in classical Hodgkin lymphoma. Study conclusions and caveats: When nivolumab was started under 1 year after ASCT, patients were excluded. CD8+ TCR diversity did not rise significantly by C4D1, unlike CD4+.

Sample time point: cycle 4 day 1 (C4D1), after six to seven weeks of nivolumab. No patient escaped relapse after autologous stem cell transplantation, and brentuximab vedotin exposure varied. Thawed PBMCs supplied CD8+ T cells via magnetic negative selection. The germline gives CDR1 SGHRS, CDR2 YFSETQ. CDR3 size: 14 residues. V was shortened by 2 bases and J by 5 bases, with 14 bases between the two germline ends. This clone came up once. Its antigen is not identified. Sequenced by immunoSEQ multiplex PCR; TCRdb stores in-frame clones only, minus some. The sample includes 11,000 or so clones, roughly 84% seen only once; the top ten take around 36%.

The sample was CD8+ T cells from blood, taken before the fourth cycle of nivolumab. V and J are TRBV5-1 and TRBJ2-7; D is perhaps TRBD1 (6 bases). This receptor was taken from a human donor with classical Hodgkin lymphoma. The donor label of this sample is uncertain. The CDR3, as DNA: TGCGCCAGCAGCTTACAGGGATCTTACGACGAGCAGTACTTC. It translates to CASSLQGSYDEQYF.